This record concerns one TCR beta chain sequence. Its antigen is currently not known. Base qualities are not at hand, and no much larger clone is one base apart. One collaborating source in Seattle enrolled patients during active infection and followed them longitudinally through the course of disease. Whole blood was collected in K2EDTA tubes by collaborating institutions according to the institutions' own protocols. Collaborator samples were shipped for TCRbeta analysis as frozen whole blood, isolated PBMCs, or DNA extracted from either sample type. The immunoSEQ Assay, a bias-controlled multiplex PCR, was used to amplify TCRbeta CDR3 regions from genomic DNA. In the source study's methods: Nucleated cell counts per sample were estimated from amplification of reference gene primers within the assay. Sequence reads were collapsed and filtered to measure the absolute abundance of every unique TCRbeta CDR3 rearrangement. For each sample, productive Simpson clonality was calculated as the square root of Simpson's diversity index over productive rearrangements. The table was pulled from immuneACCESS by TCRdb, which kept in-frame rearrangements only. Such tables lose some clones; where checked, under half of the loss comes from unresolved V genes, and the rest has no known cause. V, J and clone size are taken as reported in that table, and D and trimming were inferred from the DNA itself. The sample has about 300,000 clones on record, 90% of them singletons. Jointly, the top ten make up 6.3% of the sample.

The sample belongs to a study of blood T cell repertoires in COVID-19 (dated by TCRdb to the early 2020s). Study-wide context: The collaborator samples originated in the United States, Italy and Spain and spanned the acute and convalescent phases of COVID-19. The material from the prospective study consisted of cDNA or gDNA derived from T cells, B-cell-depleted T cells, or PBMCs. The dataset comprised deeply sampled blood TCRbeta repertoires from subjects exposed to, actively infected with, or recovered from COVID-19. The repertoires were released in a freely available public database intended as a resource for research on the immune response to SARS-CoV-2. The samples were drawn from the first 160 participants of the ongoing ImmuneRACE study and from some 1,300 subjects provided by 6 global collaborators. The sample metadata nearly always contained a de-identified subject ID, COVID-19 status, age in years and sex. HLA class I and class II types, where available, came from metadata supplied by the sample provider rather than from assay-based typing.

The full study reports these points: The amount of clinical and demographic metadata varied by source and participant and was provided uncurated.

CDR1 SQVTM and CDR2 ANQGSEA were looked up in the germline V gene. Taken from cysteine to phenylalanine, the CDR3 has 16 residues. The only DNA kept is the CDR3, 48 bases in frame from the first base. At the junction V is shortened by 4 bases and J by 3 bases, with 19 bases in between. Sequencing input: peripheral blood. The receptor was isolated from a woman aged 50 to 65 with COVID-19, enrolled during active disease. The V and J segments used are TRBV29-1 and TRBJ2-1, and TRBD2 may be the D gene, going by 6 matching bases. The DNA sequence is TGCAGCGTTGTCACGAGGGAGGTAGGAGGCTACAATGAGCAGTTCTTC. Translated, this gives CSVVTREVGGYNEQFF.